Listed below are T cell receptor beta chains from one sample, sequenced in a study of T cell responses to AZD1222 COVID-19 vaccine. Assay used: immunoSEQ multiplex PCR; TCRdb lists only in-frame clones, some missing. Seen here are about 160,000 clones, about 91% observed once, and the top ten hold less than 4.5%. The starting material was peripheral blood, obtained on day 0 of MenACWY control vaccination. Receptors were obtained from an adult in good health. Each CDR3 is given with its conserved first and last residue. D genes are given only for firm matches. A clone size is listed for some rows: how often the clone was seen (once, few, many), or a class if it is expanded.

TGTGCCAGCAGCCAAGATGGGGTTGGGCAAGAGACCCAGTACTTC	CASSQDGVGQETQYF	NA	NA	TRBJ2-5	TRBV14
TGTGCCAGCAGCTTAGAGGCTAGCGGGTTTAACTCCTACAATGAGCAGTTCTTC	CASSLEASGFNSYNEQFF	TRBD2	once	TRBJ2-1	TRBV7-8
TGTGCCAGCAGCGTAGAAGACGGTAGCAATCAGCCCCAGCATTTT	CASSVEDGSNQPQHF	NA	NA	TRBJ1-5	TRBV7-2
TGTGCCAGCAGCTTAAGACTAGCGGGAGGTACTGAGCAGTTCTTC	CASSLRLAGGTEQFF	TRBD2	NA	TRBJ2-1	TRBV7-9
TGTGCCAGCAGCTTAGGACAGAACTCCTACGAGCAGTACTTC	CASSLGQNSYEQYF	NA	NA	TRBJ2-7	TRBV11-3
TGTGCCAGCAGTCCCGACGGATCGGGCGGGAACACTGAAGCTTTCTTT	CASSPDGSGGNTEAFF	NA	once	TRBJ1-1	TRBV28
TGCGCCAGCGCAACCGGACTAGCCAGCGAGCAGTACTTC	CASATGLASEQYF	TRBD2	NA	TRBJ2-7	TRBV10-1
TGTGCCAGCAGCTTAATCGCAGGGACCTACGAGCAGTACTTC	CASSLIAGTYEQYF	NA	NA	TRBJ2-7	TRBV7-9
TGTGCCAGCAGCTCCTCAGGGAGTGGTGGCAATGAGCAGTTCTTC	CASSSSGSGGNEQFF	NA	NA	TRBJ2-1	TRBV7-9
TGTGCCAGCTCCCCAAGGCCCTACAATGAGCAGTTCTTC	CASSPRPYNEQFF	NA	NA	TRBJ2-1	TRBV6-5
TGTGCCAGCAGTTTAATTTCCCCGCAGGGGTTTTCCTACGAGCAGTACTTC	CASSLISPQGFSYEQYF	NA	NA	TRBJ2-7	TRBV28
TGTGCCAGCAGTTTCCGGGACAGGGTTAACACTGAAGCTTTCTTT	CASSFRDRVNTEAFF	TRBD1	NA	TRBJ1-1	TRBV28
TGTGCCAGCAGTTACTCCGATAATCAGCCCCAGCATTTT	CASSYSDNQPQHF	NA	NA	TRBJ1-5	TRBV6-5
TGTGCCAGCAGCCGAGCGGGAGCGACCTACGAGCAGTACTTC	CASSRAGATYEQYF	TRBD2	NA	TRBJ2-7	TRBV6-5
TGTGCCAGCAGCCCCCCCACCCAGGGCTACACCTTC	CASSPPTQGYTF	NA	NA	TRBJ1-2	TRBV9
TGTGCCAGCAGCTTGGGTAACAGGTTAAACACTGAAGCTTTCTTT	CASSLGNRLNTEAFF	NA	NA	TRBJ1-1	TRBV5-5
TGTGCCAGCAGTTTAGGGGGGGGATTGGGAGGCTACACCTTC	CASSLGGGLGGYTF	NA	NA	TRBJ1-2	TRBV27
TGTGCCAGCTCACCATCGGCTAGCGGAGATGAGCAGTTCTTC	CASSPSASGDEQFF	TRBD2	NA	TRBJ2-1	TRBV18
TGCGCCAGCAGCCAAGGGGCAAATCAGCCCCAGCATTTT	CASSQGANQPQHF	NA	NA	TRBJ1-5	TRBV4-3
TGTGCCAGCAGCAGGGAGGCGGAGACCCAGTACTTC	CASSREAETQYF	NA	NA	TRBJ2-5	TRBV7-9
TGTGCCTGGGGACAGGGAGGCATGGGTCGCAATCAGCCCCAGCATTTT	CAWGQGGMGRNQPQHF	TRBD1	NA	TRBJ1-5	TRBV30
TGTGCCAGCAGCTTAGGGGAGCGGTCCTACAATGAGCAGTTCTTC	CASSLGERSYNEQFF	NA	NA	TRBJ2-1	TRBV7-9
TGTGCCAGCAGTTCCCCCCCTGGCCCAATTAGCAGCAATCAGCCCCAGCATTTT	CASSSPPGPISSNQPQHF	NA	NA	TRBJ1-5	TRBV28
TGCAGTGCTAGTCATCGGGAGGGATCCAGGACAGATACGCAGTATTTT	CSASHREGSRTDTQYF	TRBD2	NA	TRBJ2-3	TRBV20-1
TGTGCCAGCTCACTGCAGGAGTATGGCTACACCTTC	CASSLQEYGYTF	NA	NA	TRBJ1-2	TRBV18
TGTGCCAGCTCACCCCGCCTTGGACAGGGCCTATCTGGAAACACCATATATTTT	CASSPRLGQGLSGNTIYF	TRBD1	NA	TRBJ1-3	TRBV18
TGTGCCAGCAGTCCCCTCGGGGGTACTGAAGCTTTCTTT	CASSPLGGTEAFF	NA	NA	TRBJ1-1	TRBV5-5
TGTGCCACTGCCGGGACAGGGGGGGGACAGCCCCAGCATTTT	CATAGTGGGQPQHF	TRBD1	NA	TRBJ1-5	TRBV19
TGTGCCAGCAGTGAACGGGAGACCCAGTACTTC	CASSERETQYF	NA	NA	TRBJ2-5	TRBV6-1
TGCGCCAGCAACATGGACAGCGGACTTCCCGGGGAGCTGTTTTTT	CASNMDSGLPGELFF	NA	NA	TRBJ2-2	TRBV5-1
TGCAGCGTTGTGACGGGGGGCGAGCAGTTCTTC	CSVVTGGEQFF	NA	NA	TRBJ2-1	TRBV29-1
TGTGCCAGCAGGGACAGGGGACTGAGCACTGAAGCTTTCTTT	CASRDRGLSTEAFF	TRBD1	once	TRBJ1-1	TRBV27
TGTGCCAGCAGGGGACAGGGTTCCTACGAGCAGTACTTC	CASRGQGSYEQYF	TRBD1	NA	TRBJ2-7	TRBV2
TGTGCCAGCGCCCCGGACAGTGACCTTGGGCCCCAGCATTTT	CASAPDSDLGPQHF	NA	NA	TRBJ1-5	TRBV19
TGTGCCAGTATCGATGGGAGGAGCGGAGGCTCCTACAATGAGCAGTTCTTC	CASIDGRSGGSYNEQFF	NA	once	TRBJ2-1	TRBV19
TGTGCCAGCAGTGAGGGTTTTACGGCCAATCAGCCCCAGCATTTT	CASSEGFTANQPQHF	NA	NA	TRBJ1-5	TRBV6-1
TGTGCCAGCTCACCCGGGGAGACCCAGTACTTC	CASSPGETQYF	NA	few	TRBJ2-5	TRBV18
TGTGCCAGCAGCTTATCGGGACAGGGGGTATATGGAAACACCATATATTTT	CASSLSGQGVYGNTIYF	TRBD1	NA	TRBJ1-3	TRBV7-4
TGTGCCAGCAGCTTAGAAAGACGGAATGAGCAGTTCTTC	CASSLERRNEQFF	NA	NA	TRBJ2-1	TRBV11-2